These T cell receptor beta chains were read from a single sample in a study of blood T cell repertoires in COVID-19. Using immunoSEQ multiplex PCR, the repertoire was profiled, and TCRdb retains in-frame clones only, with some absent. The top ten hold over 0.65% of the sample, which has approximately 250,000 clones, over 90% seen once. The sequenced sample consisted of peripheral blood. All receptors come from a man aged 30 to 45 with COVID-19, enrolled during active disease. The CDR3 runs from the conserved cysteine through the conserved F or W. Fields, in order: CDR3 length, clone size, V gene, D gene, J gene, CDR3 protein, CDR3 DNA. D genes are given only for firm matches. The size entry is marked missing in some rows and otherwise reads once, few, many or a size class.

cdr3_length: 11; clone_size: .; v_call: TRBV19; d_call: .; j_call: TRBJ2-1; cdr3_aa: CASSMLDEQFF; cdr3_nt: TGTGCCAGTAGTATGTTAGATGAGCAGTTCTTC
cdr3_length: 16; clone_size: .; v_call: TRBV27; d_call: TRBD1; j_call: TRBJ1-2; cdr3_aa: CASSLSGQGHWDGYTF; cdr3_nt: TGTGCCAGCAGTTTATCGGGACAGGGACATTGGGATGGCTACACCTTC
cdr3_length: 15; clone_size: .; v_call: TRBV19; d_call: TRBD1; j_call: TRBJ1-2; cdr3_aa: CASSITRTGNYGYTF; cdr3_nt: TGTGCCAGTAGTATAACAAGGACAGGGAACTATGGCTACACCTTC
cdr3_length: 14; clone_size: .; v_call: TRBV7-2; d_call: TRBD1; j_call: TRBJ2-2; cdr3_aa: CASSLETGIGELFF; cdr3_nt: TGTGCCAGCAGCTTAGAGACAGGGATCGGGGAGCTGTTTTTT
cdr3_length: 13; clone_size: .; v_call: TRBV19; d_call: .; j_call: TRBJ1-2; cdr3_aa: CASSTGSPYGYTF; cdr3_nt: TGTGCCAGTAGTACAGGCTCGCCCTATGGCTACACCTTC
cdr3_length: 17; clone_size: once; v_call: TRBV10-3; d_call: TRBD1; j_call: TRBJ1-3; cdr3_aa: CAITRQGPYSSGNTIYF; cdr3_nt: TGTGCCATCACTCGACAGGGGCCCTATTCCTCTGGAAACACCATATATTTT
cdr3_length: 13; clone_size: .; v_call: TRBV18; d_call: .; j_call: TRBJ1-1; cdr3_aa: CASSQGVNTEAFF; cdr3_nt: TGTGCCAGCTCACAGGGAGTGAACACTGAAGCTTTCTTT
cdr3_length: 14; clone_size: .; v_call: TRBV18; d_call: TRBD1; j_call: TRBJ1-6; cdr3_aa: CASSLGQGDSPLHF; cdr3_nt: TGTGCCAGCTCTCTCGGACAGGGGGATTCACCCCTCCACTTT
cdr3_length: 15; clone_size: .; v_call: TRBV27; d_call: TRBD1; j_call: TRBJ2-2; cdr3_aa: CASSDTGGSTGELFF; cdr3_nt: TGTGCCAGCAGTGATACAGGGGGTAGCACCGGGGAGCTGTTTTTT
cdr3_length: 14; clone_size: .; v_call: TRBV6-1; d_call: .; j_call: TRBJ1-2; cdr3_aa: CASSEVEGRSGYTF; cdr3_nt: TGTGCCAGCAGTGAGGTAGAGGGAAGAAGCGGCTACACCTTC
cdr3_length: 16; clone_size: .; v_call: TRBV30; d_call: .; j_call: TRBJ1-5; cdr3_aa: CAWSVGTGRSNQPQHF; cdr3_nt: TGTGCCTGGAGTGTAGGTACAGGTAGGAGCAATCAGCCCCAGCATTTT
cdr3_length: 17; clone_size: few; v_call: TRBV4-1; d_call: .; j_call: TRBJ2-2; cdr3_aa: CASSQPGLIGDTGELFF; cdr3_nt: TGCGCCAGCAGCCAGCCCGGACTAATTGGTGACACCGGGGAGCTGTTTTTT
cdr3_length: 18; clone_size: .; v_call: TRBV9; d_call: TRBD1; j_call: TRBJ1-2; cdr3_aa: CASSAHSRGTGEDYGYTF; cdr3_nt: TGTGCCAGCAGCGCACACAGTAGGGGGACAGGGGAGGACTATGGCTACACCTTC
cdr3_length: 13; clone_size: .; v_call: TRBV6-5; d_call: .; j_call: TRBJ1-3; cdr3_aa: CASSRTGGNTIYF; cdr3_nt: TGTGCCAGCAGCAGAACAGGGGGAAACACCATATATTTT
cdr3_length: 15; clone_size: .; v_call: TRBV21-1; d_call: .; j_call: TRBJ1-1; cdr3_aa: CASSKDGGWGTEAFF; cdr3_nt: TGTGCCAGCAGCAAAGACGGGGGTTGGGGCACTGAAGCTTTCTTT
cdr3_length: 16; clone_size: .; v_call: TRBV14; d_call: .; j_call: TRBJ2-2; cdr3_aa: CASSQEDKSNTGELFF; cdr3_nt: TGTGCCAGCAGCCAAGAGGACAAGTCTAACACCGGGGAGCTGTTTTTT
cdr3_length: 17; clone_size: few; v_call: TRBV5-1; d_call: TRBD1; j_call: TRBJ2-1; cdr3_aa: CASSLDPGQGANNEQFF; cdr3_nt: TGCGCCAGCAGCTTGGACCCGGGACAGGGGGCCAACAATGAGCAGTTCTTC
cdr3_length: 13; clone_size: .; v_call: TRBV29-1; d_call: TRBD1; j_call: TRBJ2-1; cdr3_aa: CSVRQGGYNEQFF; cdr3_nt: TGCAGCGTTCGACAGGGTGGCTACAATGAGCAGTTCTTC
cdr3_length: 14; clone_size: .; v_call: TRBV5-1; d_call: TRBD1; j_call: TRBJ1-5; cdr3_aa: CASSQGDSNQPQHF; cdr3_nt: TGCGCCAGCAGCCAGGGGGATAGCAATCAGCCCCAGCATTTT
cdr3_length: 15; clone_size: .; v_call: TRBV7-3; d_call: TRBD1; j_call: TRBJ2-3; cdr3_aa: CASSPWGQETDTQYF; cdr3_nt: TGTGCCAGCAGCCCCTGGGGACAGGAAACAGATACGCAGTATTTT
cdr3_length: 14; clone_size: .; v_call: TRBV5-1; d_call: TRBD1; j_call: TRBJ1-2; cdr3_aa: CASSLESGTGFYTF; cdr3_nt: TGCGCCAGCAGCTTGGAATCCGGGACAGGATTCTACACCTTC
cdr3_length: 12; clone_size: .; v_call: TRBV4-1; d_call: .; j_call: TRBJ1-1; cdr3_aa: CASSQPGSEAFF; cdr3_nt: TGCGCCAGCAGCCAGCCGGGATCTGAAGCTTTCTTT
cdr3_length: 15; clone_size: once; v_call: TRBV7-3; d_call: .; j_call: TRBJ2-7; cdr3_aa: CASSLMAGPSYEQYF; cdr3_nt: TGTGCCAGCAGCTTAATGGCAGGGCCTTCCTACGAGCAGTACTTC
cdr3_length: 16; clone_size: .; v_call: TRBV5-1; d_call: TRBD2; j_call: TRBJ2-3; cdr3_aa: CASSYTSGLSTDTQYF; cdr3_nt: TGCGCCAGCAGCTATACTAGCGGGCTTAGCACAGATACGCAGTATTTT
cdr3_length: 15; clone_size: .; v_call: TRBV5-4; d_call: .; j_call: TRBJ1-3; cdr3_aa: CASSPSVQSGNTIYF; cdr3_nt: TGTGCCAGCAGCCCATCCGTTCAGTCTGGAAACACCATATATTTT
cdr3_length: 14; clone_size: .; v_call: TRBV6-5; d_call: TRBD2; j_call: TRBJ2-1; cdr3_aa: CASRSLAGGNEQFF; cdr3_nt: TGTGCCAGCAGATCATTAGCGGGGGGGAATGAGCAGTTCTTC
cdr3_length: 15; clone_size: .; v_call: TRBV10-2; d_call: .; j_call: TRBJ1-1; cdr3_aa: CASRTGWGENTEAFF; cdr3_nt: TGCGCCAGCAGAACAGGGTGGGGTGAGAACACTGAAGCTTTCTTT
cdr3_length: 15; clone_size: .; v_call: TRBV6-5; d_call: TRBD1; j_call: TRBJ2-1; cdr3_aa: CATGSPGQGADEQFF; cdr3_nt: TGTGCCACGGGATCACCGGGACAGGGGGCAGATGAGCAGTTCTTC
cdr3_length: 15; clone_size: .; v_call: TRBV18; d_call: .; j_call: TRBJ2-2; cdr3_aa: CASSPLKTSTGELFF; cdr3_nt: TGTGCCAGCTCACCACTCAAAACAAGCACCGGGGAGCTGTTTTTT